Listed here are 18 T cell receptor beta chains from one sample, sequenced in a study of blood T cell repertoires in COVID-19. The assay was immunoSEQ multiplex PCR, and TCRdb's table has in-frame clones only and misses some. Counted here are more than 75,000 clones, around nine tenths occurring once; the ten biggest clones make up around 8%. The sample was peripheral blood. The source of these receptors is a man aged 25-45 years with acute or convalescent COVID-19.

The chain links TRBV28 to TRBJ2-7, with D possibly TRBD1 on 6 matching bases. The germline V gene encodes CDR1 MDHEN and CDR2 SYDVKM. Between the trimmed V and J ends, which lost 5 bases and 2 bases, there was a span of 10 bases. The CDR3 consists of 13 residues. The CDR3 nucleotides read TGTGCCAGCAGTCCGACAGGCCCCTACGAGCAGTACTTC. Translated: CASSPTGPYEQYF.

The chain is built from TRBV4-1 and TRBJ2-1; no clear D gene. Germline V gene lookup returns CDR1 MGHRA and CDR2 YSYEKL. The CDR3 is 13 residues long. V dropped 1 base and J dropped 9 bases, with 10 bases sitting between them. CDR3 nucleotide sequence: TGCGCCAGCAGCCAAGTGGCCGTTATTGAGCAGTTCTTC. It is translated as CASSQVAVIEQFF.

The chain joins TRBV6-5 to TRBJ2-2, with D hard to call. CDR1 is MNHEY, CDR2 SVGAGI, per germline. The CDR3 covers 12 residues. Trimming pared 6 bases from V and 3 bases from J, leaving 5 bases between. CDR3 nucleotides: TGTGCCAGCAGGCGGTACACCGGGGAGCTGTTTTTT. Amino acid sequence: CASRRYTGELFF.

This chain uses TRBV9 with TRBJ2-3; TRBD2 aligns across 9 bases. The germline CDR1 and CDR2 sequences are SGDLS and YYNGEE. This CDR3 has 14 residues. The V gene end was trimmed by 4 bases and the J gene end by 4 bases; junction bases not matched to a gene: 4. The CDR3 DNA reads as TGTGCCAGCAGCTCCGGGACTAGCTCAGATACGCAGTATTTT. It is translated as CASSSGTSSDTQYF.

The chain uses TRBV19 and TRBJ1-5, with unresolved D. This CDR3 region has 14 residues. Germline assignment: CDR1 LNHDA and CDR2 SQIVND (reference sequence). V shed 4 bases and J shed 0 bases, with 7 bases lying between them. DNA for the CDR3: TGTGCCAGTAGTAGCGGGGATAGCAATCAGCCCCAGCATTTT. Translated, it gives CASSSGDSNQPQHF.

This clone appeared once. The rearrangement links TRBV7-9 to TRBJ2-3; D gene ambiguous. This CDR3 has 13 amino acids. The V end lost 5 bases, the J end lost 0 bases, and 6 bases lay between the germline ends. CDR1 is SEHNR, CDR2 FQNEAQ, per germline (reference sequence). The DNA of the CDR3 is TGTGCCAGCAGCCCCCCGAGCACAGATACGCAGTATTTT. It encodes CASSPPSTDTQYF.

In this sample, this clone turned up once. The chain combines TRBV25-1 with TRBJ2-2; 8 bases are shared with TRBD2. Germline V gene lookup returns CDR1 MGHDK and CDR2 SYGVNS. The V and J ends lost 5 bases and 1 base, in that order; junction bases with no gene match: 0. The length of the CDR3 is 14 residues. CDR3 nucleotide sequence: TGTGCCAGCAGTAGCGGGAGGAACACCGGGGAGCTGTTTTTT. Protein: CASSSGRNTGELFF.

The J gene is TRBJ2-7, the V gene TRBV4-1; D may be TRBD1 (6 bases). CDR1 is MGHRA, CDR2 YSYEKL, per germline. Trimming stripped 2 bases from V and 5 bases from J, with 10 bases between. This CDR3 spans 13 amino acids. The chain's CDR3 is CASSQLTGHEQYF. The CDR3 region has the DNA TGCGCCAGCAGCCAACTGACAGGTCACGAGCAGTACTTC.

The chain uses TRBV28 and TRBJ2-3; 13 bases agree with TRBD2. V lost 4 bases, J lost 6 bases, and 19 bases stayed unmatched. This CDR3 spans 20 amino acids. Germline loops: CDR1 MDHEN, CDR2 SYDVKM. CDR3 nucleotide sequence: TGTGCCAGCAGTTCCTACCTCGCGGGGCGACTAGCGGGAGGAACGGATACGCAGTATTTT. Its translation is CASSSYLAGRLAGGTDTQYF.

V gene TRBV18 combines with J gene TRBJ2-1; TRBD1 aligns across 10 bases. The CDR3 length is 12 residues. CDR1 and CDR2 (germline): KGHSH, LQKENI. Germline trimming cut 5 bases from V and 15 bases from J; bases unmatched to any gene: 7. CDR3 region: CASSTPGQGLFF. CDR3 sequence (DNA): TGTGCCAGCTCAACTCCGGGACAGGGGCTGTTCTTC.

CDR3 region: CASSLGWTPTSYEQYF. Here the CDR3 DNA reads TGTGCCAGCAGCTTAGGTTGGACACCGACCAGCTACGAGCAGTACTTC. This chain connects TRBV11-2 to TRBJ2-7, with D perhaps TRBD1 (5 bases). V lost 1 base and J lost 3, with 16 bases in between. From germline, CDR1 is SGHAT and CDR2 FQNNGV. The CDR3 extends over 16 amino acids.

The chain couples TRBV15 to TRBJ1-5; tentatively, D is TRBD1 (6 bases). CDR3 length: 15 residues. Trimming left V 1 base short and J 7 bases short, with 14 bases between. Germline V gene data show CDR1 as LNHNV and CDR2 as YYDKDF (reference sequence). The CDR3 loop reads CATSRGGQKNQPQHF. In DNA form, the CDR3 reads TGTGCCACCAGCAGAGGCGGACAGAAAAACCAGCCCCAGCATTTT.

The chain couples TRBV4-1 to TRBJ2-1; 12 bases line up with TRBD2. CDR1 MGHRA and CDR2 YSYEKL come from the germline V gene. The V gene end was trimmed by 3 bases and the J gene end by 7 bases; junction bases not matched to a gene: 7. CDR3 size: 16 residues. CDR3 bases: TGCGCCAGCAGCCACCTCCTAGCGGGAGGGCAAAATGAGCAGTTCTTC. Residues: CASSHLLAGGQNEQFF.

This rearrangement joins TRBV5-6 to TRBJ2-7; tentative D call: TRBD1 (6 bases). Germline CDR1 and CDR2: SGHDT and YYEEEE. This CDR3 is built from 15 residues. V lost 0 bases, J lost 5 bases, and 15 bases lay in between. The CDR3 loop is CASSLETGKDNEQYF. DNA for the CDR3: TGTGCCAGCAGCTTGGAAACAGGGAAAGATAACGAGCAGTACTTC.

V and J are TRBV6-5 and TRBJ2-2; TRBD1 might be the D (6 bases). The CDR3 loop spans 14 amino acids. CDR1 and CDR2 (germline): MNHEY, SVGAGI. V was pared by 11 bases and J by 8 bases, with 21 bases between. The CDR3 sequence: CAVTRLTGGGELFF. CDR3 DNA: TGTGCCGTAACTAGACTGACAGGCGGGGGGGAGCTGTTTTTT.

This clone was seen once. J is TRBJ1-6 and V is TRBV5-8, with 9 bases that match TRBD1. V lost 3 bases, J lost 6 bases, and 7 bases stayed unmatched. Germline assignment: CDR1 SGHTS and CDR2 YDEGEE. CDR3 length: 16 residues. This CDR3 reads CASSYPHRGLNSPLHF. The CDR3 DNA reads TGTGCCAGCAGCTACCCGCACAGGGGGCTTAATTCACCCCTCCACTTT.

The chain joins TRBV9 to TRBJ2-1, with D perhaps TRBD2 (5 bases). V was pared by 5 bases and J by 6 bases, with 15 bases between. The CDR3 covers 14 residues. CDR1 SGDLS and CDR2 YYNGEE come from the germline V gene. CDR3 DNA sequence: TGTGCCAGCAGTCAAGGACTCTTCCTCAATGAGCAGTTCTTC. This translates into CASSQGLFLNEQFF.

The genes are TRBV5-1 and TRBJ1-6; D is possibly TRBD1 (5 bases). V lost 2 bases, J lost 9 bases, and 18 bases lay in between. CDR1 is SGHRS, CDR2 YFSETQ, per germline. The CDR3 is made up of 16 amino acids. CDR3 in amino acids: CASSLAGPPMGSPLHF. In nucleotides, the CDR3 is TGCGCCAGCAGCTTAGCAGGGCCGCCAATGGGTTCACCCCTCCACTTT.